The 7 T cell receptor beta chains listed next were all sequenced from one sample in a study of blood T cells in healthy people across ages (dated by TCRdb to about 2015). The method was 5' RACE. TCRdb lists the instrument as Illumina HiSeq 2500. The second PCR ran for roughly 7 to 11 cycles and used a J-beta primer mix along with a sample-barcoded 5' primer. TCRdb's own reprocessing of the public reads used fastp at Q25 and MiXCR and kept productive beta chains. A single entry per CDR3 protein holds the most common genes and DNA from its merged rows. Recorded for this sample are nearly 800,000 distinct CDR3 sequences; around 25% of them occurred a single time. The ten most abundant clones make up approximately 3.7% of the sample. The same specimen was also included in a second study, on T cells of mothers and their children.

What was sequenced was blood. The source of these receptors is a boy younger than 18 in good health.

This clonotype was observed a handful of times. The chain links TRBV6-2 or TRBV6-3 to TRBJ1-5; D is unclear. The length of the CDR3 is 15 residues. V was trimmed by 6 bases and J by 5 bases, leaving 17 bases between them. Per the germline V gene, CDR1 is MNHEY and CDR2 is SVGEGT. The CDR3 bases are TGTGCCAGCAGACCGCTGGCTGGATCGTATCAGCCCCAGCATTTT. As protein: CASRPLAGSYQPQHF.

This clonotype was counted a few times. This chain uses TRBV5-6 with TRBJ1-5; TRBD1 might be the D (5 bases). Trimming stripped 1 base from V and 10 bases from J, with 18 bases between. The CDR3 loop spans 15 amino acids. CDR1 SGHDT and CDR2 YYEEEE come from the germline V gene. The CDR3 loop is CASSLLRGAKTPQHF. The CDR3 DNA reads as TGTGCCAGCAGCTTGTTACGGGGCGCAAAAACCCCCCAGCATTTT.

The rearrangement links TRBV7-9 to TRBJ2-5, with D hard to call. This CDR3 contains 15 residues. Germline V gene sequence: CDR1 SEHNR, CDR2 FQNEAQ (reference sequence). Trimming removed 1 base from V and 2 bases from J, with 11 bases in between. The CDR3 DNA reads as TGTGCCAGCAGCTTAGGCATAACCTTACAAGAGACCCAGTACTTC. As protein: CASSLGITLQETQYF.

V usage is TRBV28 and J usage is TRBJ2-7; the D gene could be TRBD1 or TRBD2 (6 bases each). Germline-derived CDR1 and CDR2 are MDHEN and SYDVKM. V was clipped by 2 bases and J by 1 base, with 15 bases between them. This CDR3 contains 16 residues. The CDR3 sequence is CASSLRGPRGSYEQYF. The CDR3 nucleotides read TGTGCCAGCAGTTTACGGGGGCCCCGGGGATCCTACGAGCAGTACTTC.

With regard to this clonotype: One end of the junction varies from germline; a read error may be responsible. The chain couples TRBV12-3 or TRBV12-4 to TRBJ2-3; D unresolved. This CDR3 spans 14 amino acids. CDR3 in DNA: TGTGCCAGCAGGCCCCAGGTGGTCACAGATGCGCAGTATTTT. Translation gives CASRPQVVTDAQYF.

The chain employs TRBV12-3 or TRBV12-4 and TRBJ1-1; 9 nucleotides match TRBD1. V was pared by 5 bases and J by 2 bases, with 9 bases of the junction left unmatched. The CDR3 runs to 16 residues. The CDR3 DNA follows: TGTGCCAGCAGTACACCCCAAACAGGGGGCAACACTGAAGCTTTCTTT. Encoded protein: CASSTPQTGGNTEAFF.

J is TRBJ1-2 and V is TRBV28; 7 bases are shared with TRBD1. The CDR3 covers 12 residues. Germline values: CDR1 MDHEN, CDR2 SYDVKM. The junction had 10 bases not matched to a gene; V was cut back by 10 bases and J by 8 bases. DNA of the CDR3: TGTGCCAACAGGGACAGCCATAGAGGCTACACCTTC. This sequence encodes CANRDSHRGYTF.